These 14 T cell receptor beta chains were sequenced from one sample in a study of EBV T-cell therapy then PD-1 blockade in nasopharyngeal carcinoma. Treatment indicated: AdE1-LMPpoly-expanded autologous EBV-specific T-cell therapy followed by anti-PD-1 nivolumab. Here immunoSEQ multiplex PCR was the method, and the copy in TCRdb shows in-frame clones only, minus some. The sample carries 15,000 to 20,000 clones, more than 70% recorded once. Their target antigens are unknown. The sequencing here drew on CD8+ T cells from blood, taken at roughly day 33 from a patient whose treatment included autologous EBV-specific T cells and nivolumab. The source is a man in his forties with nasopharyngeal carcinoma.

This clone counts as medium-sized. The chain couples TRBV7-3 to TRBJ2-2; D might be TRBD1 (6 bases). The germline CDR1 and CDR2 sequences are SGHTA and FQGTGA. The V end was cut by 5 bases, the J end by 8 bases, with 18 bases between. The CDR3 totals 15 residues. CDR3 DNA sequence: TGTGCCAGCAGCCCTACTTTAGGGGGAGCTGGGGAGCTGTTTTTT. It yields the protein CASSPTLGGAGELFF.

V and J are TRBV6-2 or TRBV6-3 and TRBJ2-2; D unresolved. Trimming shortened V by 4 bases and J by 3 bases, and 9 bases separated the two germline ends. The CDR3 has 14 residues. CDR1 is MNHEY and CDR2 is SVGEGT in the germline V gene. The CDR3 spells CASSSGLHTGELFF. CDR3 sequence (DNA): TGTGCCAGCAGTTCGGGTCTTCACACCGGGGAGCTGTTTTTT.

This clone came up a few times. DNA of the CDR3: TGTGCCAGCAGCTACGGACTAGGCGATGAGCAGTTCTTC. Translation: CASSYGLGDEQFF. The chain links TRBV12-3 or TRBV12-4 to TRBJ2-1; 7 bases fit TRBD2. The CDR3 is 13 amino acids. With 6 bases clipped from V and 8 bases from J, the junction kept 7 bases outside the gene matches.

This chain connects TRBV5-1 to TRBJ2-5, with 10 positions matching TRBD1. The J segment lost 3 bases and the V segment lost 1 base, leaving 3 bases of the junction unmatched. Germline V gene data show CDR1 as SGHRS and CDR2 as YFSETQ. CDR3 length equals 15 residues. The CDR3 bases are TGCGCCAGCAGCTTGCCGGACAGGGGGGAAGAGACCCAGTACTTC. Translated, it gives CASSLPDRGEETQYF.

The rearrangement links TRBV5-8 to TRBJ1-4; a weak D match, TRBD1 (5 bases). Germline CDR1 reads SGHTS; CDR2 reads YDEGEE. The length of the CDR3 is 15 residues. V was cut by 0 bases and J by 5 bases, with 11 bases left in between. CDR3 region: CASSLELGPNEKLFF. For the CDR3, the DNA is TGTGCCAGCAGCTTGGAGCTGGGACCGAATGAAAAACTGTTTTTT.

V and J are TRBV28 and TRBJ2-6; TRBD2 is a possible D gene (7 bases). V lost 6 bases, J lost 0 bases, and 18 bases lay in between. The CDR3 sequence is 18 residues long. The germline V gene encodes CDR1 MDHEN and CDR2 SYDVKM. The CDR3 DNA sequence: TGTGCCAGCAGGAGAGGGGGGGTTGGCTTCTCTGGGGCCAACGTCCTGACTTTC. Translating gives CASRRGGVGFSGANVLTF.

This clone was recorded only once. This chain uses TRBV7-9 with TRBJ2-3, with 8 bases identical to TRBD1. The CDR3 consists of 15 residues. Trimming at V came to 1 base and at J to 2 bases, leaving 2 bases not matched to a gene. The germline V gene encodes CDR1 SEHNR and CDR2 FQNEAQ (reference sequence). CDR3 coding DNA: TGTGCCAGCAGCTTAGGGACAGGGCACACAGATACGCAGTATTTT. Its protein is CASSLGTGHTDTQYF.

The CDR3 loop reads CAISETPTPRVNYGYTF. CDR3 coding DNA: TGTGCCATCAGTGAGACACCCACCCCCAGGGTAAACTATGGCTACACCTTC. The rearrangement uses TRBV10-3 and TRBJ1-2; the D gene is possibly TRBD1 (5 bases). The CDR3 extends over 17 amino acids. V was trimmed by 2 bases and J by 2 bases, leaving 18 bases between them. Germline V gene lookup returns CDR1 ENHRY and CDR2 SYGVKD.

The chain employs TRBV27 and TRBJ2-7, with D unresolved. Germline-derived CDR1 and CDR2 are MNHEY and SMNVEV (reference sequence). The CDR3 runs 13 residues. Trimming cost V 3 bases and J 1 base, with 7 bases left between them. CDR3 DNA: TGTGCCAGCAGTTTGTCAGGATCCTACGAGCAGTACTTC. It yields the protein CASSLSGSYEQYF.

The chain's CDR3 is CAGQGYGYTF. The CDR3 nucleotides are TGTGCTGGACAGGGCTATGGCTACACCTTC. The V gene is TRBV30, the J gene TRBJ1-2; TRBD1 agrees at 8 bases. The CDR3 runs 10 residues. CDR1 and CDR2 from the germline V gene are GTSNPN and SVGIG (reference sequence).

The V gene is TRBV24-1, the J gene TRBJ2-7; 10 bases are a match to TRBD2. The germline gives CDR1 KGHDR, CDR2 SFDVKD. The J segment lost 0 bases and the V segment lost 3 bases, leaving 4 bases of the junction unmatched. There are 16 residues in the CDR3. CDR3 coding DNA: TGTGCCACCAGTGATCGTAGCGGGGGGAGCTCCTACGAGCAGTACTTC. The encoded protein is CATSDRSGGSSYEQYF.

The rearrangement joins TRBV5-1 to TRBJ2-3; TRBD1 aligns across 8 bases. This CDR3 region has 15 residues. The V and J ends lost 7 bases and 0 bases, in that order; junction bases with no gene match: 7. Germline values: CDR1 SGHRS, CDR2 YFSETQ. The chain's CDR3 is CASLAQGASTDTQYF. The CDR3 DNA follows: TGCGCCAGCCTGGCGCAGGGGGCAAGCACAGATACGCAGTATTTT.

V and J are TRBV19 and TRBJ2-1; the D gene is possibly TRBD2 (5 bases). The CDR3 consists of 16 residues. Germline values: CDR1 LNHDA, CDR2 SQIVND (reference sequence). V was clipped by 7 bases and J by 4 bases, with 20 bases between them. Here the CDR3 DNA reads TGTGCCAGTATCAATTCCCCAGCGGACCCTTACAATGAGCAGTTCTTC. Translating gives CASINSPADPYNEQFF.

The chain is built from TRBV5-5 and TRBJ1-2; D might be TRBD1 (6 bases). Trimming stripped 6 bases from V and 0 bases from J, with 12 bases between. This CDR3 spans 14 amino acids. Germline V gives CDR1 SGHKS, CDR2 YYEKEE (reference sequence). The CDR3 is CASKETGTNYGYTF. CDR3 DNA sequence: TGTGCCAGCAAGGAAACAGGGACTAACTATGGCTACACCTTC. Filled out from reference TRBV5-5 and TRBJ1-2, the complete variable domain reads DAGVTQSPTHLIKTRGQQVTLRCSPISGHKSVSWYQQVLGQGPQFIFQYYEKEERGRGNFPDRFSARQFPNYSSELNVNALLLGDSALYLCASKETGTNYGYTFGSGTRLTVV.